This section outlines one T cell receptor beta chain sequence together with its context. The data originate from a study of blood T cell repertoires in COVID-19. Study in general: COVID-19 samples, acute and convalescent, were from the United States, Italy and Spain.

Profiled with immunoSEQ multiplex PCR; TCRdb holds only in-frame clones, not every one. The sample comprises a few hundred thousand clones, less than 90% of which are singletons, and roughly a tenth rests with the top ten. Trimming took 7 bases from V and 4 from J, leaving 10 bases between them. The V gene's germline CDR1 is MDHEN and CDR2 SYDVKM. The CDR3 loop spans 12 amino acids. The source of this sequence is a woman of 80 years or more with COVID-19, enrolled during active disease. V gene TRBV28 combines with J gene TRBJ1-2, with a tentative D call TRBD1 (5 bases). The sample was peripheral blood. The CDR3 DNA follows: TGTGCCAGCACCCCTGGGGCCTATGGCTACACCTTC. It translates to CASTPGAYGYTF.